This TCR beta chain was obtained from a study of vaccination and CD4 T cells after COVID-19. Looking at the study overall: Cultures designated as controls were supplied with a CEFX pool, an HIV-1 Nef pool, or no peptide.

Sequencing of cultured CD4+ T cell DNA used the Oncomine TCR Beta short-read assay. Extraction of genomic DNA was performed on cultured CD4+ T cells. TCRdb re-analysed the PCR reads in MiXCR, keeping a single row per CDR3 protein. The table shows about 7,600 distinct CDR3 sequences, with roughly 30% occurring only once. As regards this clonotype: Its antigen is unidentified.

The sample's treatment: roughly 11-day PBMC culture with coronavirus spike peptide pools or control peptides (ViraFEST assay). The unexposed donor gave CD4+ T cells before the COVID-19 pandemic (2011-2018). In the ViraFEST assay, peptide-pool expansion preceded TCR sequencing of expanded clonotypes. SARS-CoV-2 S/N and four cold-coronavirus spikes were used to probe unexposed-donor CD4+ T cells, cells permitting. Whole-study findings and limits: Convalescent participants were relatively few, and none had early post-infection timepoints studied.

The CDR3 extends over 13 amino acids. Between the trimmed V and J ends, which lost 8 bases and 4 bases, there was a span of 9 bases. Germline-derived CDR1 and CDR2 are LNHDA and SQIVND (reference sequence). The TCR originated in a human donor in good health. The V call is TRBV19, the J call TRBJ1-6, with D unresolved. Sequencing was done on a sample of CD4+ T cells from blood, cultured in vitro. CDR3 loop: CASQTYYNSPLHF. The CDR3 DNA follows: TGTGCCAGTCAGACATATTATAATTCACCCCTCCACTTT.